Described below is a single T cell receptor beta chain sequence and its context. Its antigen is as yet unknown. The data are from a study of graft-versus-host responses after intestinal transplantation. Whole-study context: Recipients uniformly received anti-thymocyte globulin induction, followed by tacrolimus and steroids for approximately 3 years.

The study's findings and limits: Researchers found GvH clones in recipient marrow, and some showed up first in ileum or blood. When patients had graft-donor T cell macrochimerism, their allografts held high graft-versus-host to host-versus-graft clonal ratios. Maximum circulating GvH clone levels tracked with early post-transplant HvG decreases.

Repertoires were generated with immunoSEQ multiplex PCR, while TCRdb's copy carries only in-frame clones and drops some. The top ten hold over 0.55% of the sample, which has 74,000 or so clones, 92% seen once. CDR3 length: 15 residues. The germline gives CDR1 SGHRS, CDR2 YFSETQ. Trimming removed 1 base at V and 2 bases at J, with 12 bases between. This chain links TRBV5-1 with TRBJ2-5; tentative D call: TRBD2 (6 bases). This clonotype was sampled from a human patient who received an intestinal transplant, so some T cells may come from the graft donor. Sequences were derived from PBMCs, sampled 98 days after intestinal transplantation. The CDR3 DNA follows: TGCGCCAGCAGCTTGCGACTAGGTGGGCAAGAGACCCAGTACTTC. It codes for CASSLRLGGQETQYF.